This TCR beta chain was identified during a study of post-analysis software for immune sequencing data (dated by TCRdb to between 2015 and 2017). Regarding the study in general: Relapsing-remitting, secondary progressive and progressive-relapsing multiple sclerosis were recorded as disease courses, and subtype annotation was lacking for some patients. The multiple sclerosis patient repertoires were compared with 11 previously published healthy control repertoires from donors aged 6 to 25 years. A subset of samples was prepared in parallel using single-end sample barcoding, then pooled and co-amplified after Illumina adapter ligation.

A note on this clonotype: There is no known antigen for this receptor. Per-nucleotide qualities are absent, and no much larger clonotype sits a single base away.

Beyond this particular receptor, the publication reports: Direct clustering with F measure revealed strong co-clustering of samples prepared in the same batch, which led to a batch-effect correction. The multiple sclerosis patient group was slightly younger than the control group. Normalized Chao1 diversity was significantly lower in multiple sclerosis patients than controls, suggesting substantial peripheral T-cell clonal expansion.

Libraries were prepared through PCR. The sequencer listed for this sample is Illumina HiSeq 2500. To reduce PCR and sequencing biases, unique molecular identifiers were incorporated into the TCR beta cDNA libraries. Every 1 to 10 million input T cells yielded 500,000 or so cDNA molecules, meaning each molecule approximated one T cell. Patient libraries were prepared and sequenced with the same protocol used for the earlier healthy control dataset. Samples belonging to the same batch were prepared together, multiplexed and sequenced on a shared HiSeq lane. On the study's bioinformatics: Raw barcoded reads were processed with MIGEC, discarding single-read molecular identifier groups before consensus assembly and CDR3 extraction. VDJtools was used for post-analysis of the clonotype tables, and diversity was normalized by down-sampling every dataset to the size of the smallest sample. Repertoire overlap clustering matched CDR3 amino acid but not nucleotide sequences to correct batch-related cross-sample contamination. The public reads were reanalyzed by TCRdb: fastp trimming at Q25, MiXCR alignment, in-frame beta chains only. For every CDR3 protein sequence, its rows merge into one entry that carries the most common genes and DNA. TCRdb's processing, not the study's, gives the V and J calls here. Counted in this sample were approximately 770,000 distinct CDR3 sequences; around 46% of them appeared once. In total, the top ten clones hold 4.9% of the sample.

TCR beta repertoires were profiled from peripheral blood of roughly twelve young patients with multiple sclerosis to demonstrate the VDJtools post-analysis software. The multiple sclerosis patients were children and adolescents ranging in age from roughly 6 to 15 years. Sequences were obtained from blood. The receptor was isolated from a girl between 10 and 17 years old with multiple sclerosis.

The CDR3 reads CASSFSNNQPQHF. The DNA is TGTGCCAGCAGCTTCTCTAACAATCAGCCCCAGCATTTT. Recombination joined TRBV5-6 with TRBJ1-5; the D gene cannot be named for sure. In the germline V gene, CDR1 corresponds to SGHDT and CDR2 to YYEEEE. There are 13 amino acids in the CDR3, from cysteine to phenylalanine inclusive. Only the CDR3 DNA is retained, 39 bases long and in frame from the first base. V was cut back by 2 bases and J by 3 bases, leaving a gap of 6 bases between them. The entire variable domain, with the stretches around the CDR3 drawn from the reference TRBV5-6 and TRBJ1-5 proteins, is DAGVTQSPTHLIKTRGQQVTLRCSPKSGHDTVSWYQQALGQGPQFIFQYYEEEERQRGNFPDRFSGHQFPNYSSELNVNALLLGDSALYLCASSFSNNQPQHFGDGTRLSIL.